These 14 T cell receptor beta chains came from one sample sequenced in a study of OX40 agonist ivuxolimab in advanced cancers. The method behind the library was the immunoSEQ multiplex PCR assay. TCRdb took this table from immuneACCESS and kept in-frame rearrangements with V and J called. Such tables lack part of the clones; where checked against another copy, unresolved V genes explain under half of the gap, and the rest is unexplained. This sample gives 69,000 or so clones in total; 82% of them show up just once. The leading ten clones occupy 5% of the sample. The specimen was CD4+ or CD8+ T cells sorted from blood, collected in a trial of the OX40 agonist ivuxolimab. These receptor sequences come from an adult with an advanced solid tumor such as melanoma, head and neck, liver or kidney cancer.

The gene calls are TRBV15 and TRBJ1-6, with D possibly being TRBD1 (5 bases). V dropped 3 bases and J dropped 9 bases, with 18 bases sitting between them. CDR3 size: 16 residues. CDR1 is LNHNV, CDR2 YYDKDF, per germline (reference sequence). The CDR3 is CATSRTMTEWGSPLHF. DNA for the CDR3: TGTGCCACCAGCAGGACAATGACAGAATGGGGTTCACCCCTCCACTTT.

This chain connects TRBV5-4 to TRBJ2-3, with TRBD2 matching 10 bases. Unmatched junction bases numbered 10, after V lost 0 bases and J lost 0 bases. This CDR3 spans 19 amino acids. Germline CDR1 and CDR2: SGHNT and YYREEE (reference sequence). The CDR3 reads CASSLAILAGITSTDTQYF. For the CDR3, the DNA is TGTGCCAGCAGCTTGGCGATACTAGCGGGAATCACTAGCACAGATACGCAGTATTTT.

The rearrangement joins TRBV5-8 to TRBJ1-4, with TRBD1 matching 7 bases. The CDR3 totals 19 residues. The germline V gene has CDR1 SGHTS and CDR2 YDEGEE. With V trimmed by 0 bases and J by 0 bases, 11 bases remained unmatched. In DNA form, the CDR3 reads TGTGCCAGCAGCTTGGAAGGGGGCGTATTCCCTGCAACTAATGAAAAACTGTTTTTT. This sequence encodes CASSLEGGVFPATNEKLFF.

As to this clone: At one end the junction does not follow the germline gene, possibly because of a read error. The rearrangement joins TRBV5-4 to TRBJ2-7; D is unresolved. CDR3 length equals 12 residues. Germline CDR1 reads SGHNT; CDR2 reads YYREEE (reference sequence). DNA of the CDR3: TGTGCCAGCAGCCGGGTGGGGTACGAGCGGTACTTC. Amino acid sequence: CASSRVGYERYF.

The chain is built from TRBV18 and TRBJ2-3; TRBD2 matches 10 bases. The germline gives CDR1 KGHSH, CDR2 LQKENI. Trimming at V came to 2 bases and at J to 4 bases, leaving 9 bases not matched to a gene. The CDR3 is 17 residues long. CDR3 amino acids: CASSPIRSGGASDTQYF. The CDR3 nucleotides read TGTGCCAGCTCACCAATCAGAAGCGGGGGGGCTTCAGATACGCAGTATTTT.

This chain connects TRBV28 to TRBJ2-7; unclear D gene. Between the trimmed V and J ends, which lost 5 bases and 9 bases, there was a span of 17 bases. This CDR3 has 13 amino acids. Germline-derived CDR1 and CDR2 are MDHEN and SYDVKM. The CDR3, as DNA: TGTGCCAGCAGTCCGGTGGCCCTCCTTTGGCAGTACTTC. Translating gives CASSPVALLWQYF.

A few counts support this clone. The chain joins TRBV18 to TRBJ1-6; maybe TRBD1 (5 bases). Trimming cost V 8 bases and J 7 bases, with 15 bases left between them. The CDR3 totals 14 residues. Germline-derived CDR1 and CDR2 are KGHSH and LQKENI. CDR3 bases: TGTGCCAGCATGGCTTTGGGGCAGAATTCACCCCTCCACTTT. It translates to CASMALGQNSPLHF.

This chain uses TRBV5-1 with TRBJ1-4, with D perhaps TRBD1 (6 bases). CDR1 is SGHRS and CDR2 is YFSETQ in the germline V gene. V lost 2 bases and J 0 bases, leaving 8 bases between the germline ends. The CDR3 sequence is 15 residues long. CDR3 in DNA: TGCGCCAGCAGCTTTCGGACAGCAACTAATGAAAAACTGTTTTTT. Translating it yields CASSFRTATNEKLFF.

The rearrangement joins TRBV9 to TRBJ2-5; tentative D call: TRBD2 (6 bases). CDR3 length: 16 residues. CDR1 and CDR2 (germline): SGDLS, YYNGEE. The V end was cut by 0 bases, the J end by 4 bases, with 16 bases between. The CDR3 spells CASSVGRGYRRETQYF. The DNA of the CDR3 is TGTGCCAGCAGCGTAGGGCGGGGTTACAGAAGAGAGACCCAGTACTTC.

The chain recombines TRBV7-2 with TRBJ2-2, with D unclear. CDR1 is SGHTA, CDR2 FQGNSA, per germline. Trimming shortened V by 1 base and J by 1 base, and 7 bases separated the two germline ends. The CDR3 consists of 15 residues. The CDR3 DNA sequence: TGTGCCAGCAGCTTAGGGTACGGGAACACCGGGGAGCTGTTTTTT. Residues: CASSLGYGNTGELFF.

The chain has TRBV18 and TRBJ1-3, with TRBD1 matching 9 bases. The ends lost 5 bases at V and 2 bases at J; junction bases unmatched: 7. The CDR3 is made up of 16 amino acids. From germline, CDR1 is KGHSH and CDR2 LQKENI. CDR3 region: CASSGQGIITGNTIYF. The CDR3 DNA reads as TGTGCCAGCTCAGGACAGGGGATTATCACTGGAAACACCATATATTTT.

The J gene is TRBJ2-7, the V gene TRBV28; no clear D. The CDR3 runs to 14 residues. The V gene lost 7 bases and the J gene lost 1 base, with 14 bases spanning the gap. Germline V gene sequence: CDR1 MDHEN, CDR2 SYDVKM. The CDR3 protein is CASTTLQVSYEQYF. The CDR3 bases are TGTGCCAGCACGACCCTTCAGGTTTCCTACGAGCAGTACTTC.

This clone has more than one count but fewer than ten. This chain connects TRBV7-8 to TRBJ2-1, with TRBD1 matching 10 bases. The CDR3 loop spans 18 amino acids. CDR1 is SGHVS and CDR2 is FQNEAQ in the germline V gene. Trimming took 1 base from V and 3 from J; bases not matched to a gene: 9. CDR3 DNA sequence: TGTGCCAGCAGCTTAGGGCTTTTCGGGACAGGGGACTACAATGAGCAGTTCTTC. Its translation is CASSLGLFGTGDYNEQFF.

The table lists this clone with a few counts. The chain is built from TRBV6-6 and TRBJ2-7; 7 positions match TRBD2. V shed 6 bases and J 3 bases; nucleotides not matched to a gene: 8. The CDR3 runs to 14 residues. Germline V lookup: CDR1 MNHNY, CDR2 SVGAGI (reference sequence). DNA of the CDR3: TGTGCCAGCAGAGACCTAGCGGAAATCTACGAGCAGTACTTC. Its protein is CASRDLAEIYEQYF.